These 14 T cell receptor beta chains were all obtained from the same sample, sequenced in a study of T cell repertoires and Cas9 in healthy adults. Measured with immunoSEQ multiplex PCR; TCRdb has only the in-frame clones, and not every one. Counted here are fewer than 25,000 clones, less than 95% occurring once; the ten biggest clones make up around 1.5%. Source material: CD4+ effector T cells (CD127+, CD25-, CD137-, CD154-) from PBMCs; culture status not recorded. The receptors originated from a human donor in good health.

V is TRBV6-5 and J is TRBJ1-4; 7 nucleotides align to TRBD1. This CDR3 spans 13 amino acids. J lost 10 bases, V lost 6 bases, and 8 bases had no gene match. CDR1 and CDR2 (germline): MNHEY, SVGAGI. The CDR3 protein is CASRGGTEGKLFF. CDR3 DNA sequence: TGTGCCAGCAGGGGGGGGACAGAGGGAAAACTGTTTTTT.

The CDR3 reads CASSLRLPTYEQYF. CDR3 DNA: TGTGCCAGCAGCTTGAGACTACCCACCTACGAGCAGTACTTC. The chain joins TRBV5-6 to TRBJ2-7; maybe TRBD2 (5 bases). The germline V and J ends were trimmed by 1 base and 2 bases, with 10 bases remaining between them. The CDR3 has 14 residues. Looked up from germline, CDR1 is SGHDT and CDR2 is YYEEEE.

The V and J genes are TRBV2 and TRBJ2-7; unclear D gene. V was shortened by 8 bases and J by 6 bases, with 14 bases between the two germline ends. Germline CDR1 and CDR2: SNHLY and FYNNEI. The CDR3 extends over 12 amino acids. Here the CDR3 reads CASAGSGREQYF. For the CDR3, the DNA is TGTGCCAGCGCTGGGTCCGGGCGCGAGCAGTACTTC.

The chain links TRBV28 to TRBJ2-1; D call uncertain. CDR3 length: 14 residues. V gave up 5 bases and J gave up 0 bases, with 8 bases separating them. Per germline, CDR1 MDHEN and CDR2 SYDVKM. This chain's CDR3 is CASSLSSSYNEQFF. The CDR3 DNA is TGTGCCAGCAGTCTCTCGAGCTCCTACAATGAGCAGTTCTTC. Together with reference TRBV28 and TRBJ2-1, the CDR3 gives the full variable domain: DVKVTQSSRYLVKRTGEKVFLECVQDMDHENMFWYRQDPGLGLRLIYFSYDVKMKEKGDIPEGYSVSREKKERFSLILESASTNQTSMYLCASSLSSSYNEQFFGPGTRLTVL.

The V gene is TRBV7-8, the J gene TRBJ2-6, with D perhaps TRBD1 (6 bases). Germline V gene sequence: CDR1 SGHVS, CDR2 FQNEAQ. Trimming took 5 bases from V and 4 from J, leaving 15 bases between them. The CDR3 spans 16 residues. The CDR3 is CASSTTRTAGANVLTF. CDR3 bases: TGTGCCAGCAGCACCACCCGGACAGCCGGGGCCAACGTCCTGACTTTC.

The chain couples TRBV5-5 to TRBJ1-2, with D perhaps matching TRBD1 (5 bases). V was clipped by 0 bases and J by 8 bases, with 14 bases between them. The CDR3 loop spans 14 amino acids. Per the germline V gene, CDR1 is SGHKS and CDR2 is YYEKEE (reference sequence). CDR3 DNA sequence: TGTGCCAGCAGCTTGGCCAGGGACCCTCCCGGCTACACCTTC. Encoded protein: CASSLARDPPGYTF.

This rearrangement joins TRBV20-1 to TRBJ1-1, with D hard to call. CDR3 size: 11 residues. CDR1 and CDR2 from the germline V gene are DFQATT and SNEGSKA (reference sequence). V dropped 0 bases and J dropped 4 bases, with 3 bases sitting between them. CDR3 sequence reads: CSAREVTEAFF. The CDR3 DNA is TGCAGTGCTAGAGAGGTCACTGAAGCTTTCTTT.

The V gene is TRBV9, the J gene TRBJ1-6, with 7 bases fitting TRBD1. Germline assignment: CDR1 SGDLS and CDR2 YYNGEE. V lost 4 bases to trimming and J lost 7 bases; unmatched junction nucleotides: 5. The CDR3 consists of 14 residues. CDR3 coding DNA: TGTGCCAGCAGCCTAGGACAGGCAAATTCACCCCTCCACTTT. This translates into CASSLGQANSPLHF.

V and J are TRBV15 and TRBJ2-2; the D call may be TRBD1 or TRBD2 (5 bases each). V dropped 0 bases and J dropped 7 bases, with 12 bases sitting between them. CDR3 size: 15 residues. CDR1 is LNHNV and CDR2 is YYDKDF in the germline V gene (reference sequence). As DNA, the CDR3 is TGTGCCACCAGCAGAGATCGAGGGGTAGGCGGGGAGCTGTTTTTT. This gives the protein CATSRDRGVGGELFF.

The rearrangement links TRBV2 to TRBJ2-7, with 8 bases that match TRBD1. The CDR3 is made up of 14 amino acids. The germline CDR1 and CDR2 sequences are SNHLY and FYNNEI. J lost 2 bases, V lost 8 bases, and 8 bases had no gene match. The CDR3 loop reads CASGKDREAYEQYF. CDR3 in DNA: TGTGCCAGCGGGAAGGACAGGGAAGCCTACGAGCAGTACTTC.

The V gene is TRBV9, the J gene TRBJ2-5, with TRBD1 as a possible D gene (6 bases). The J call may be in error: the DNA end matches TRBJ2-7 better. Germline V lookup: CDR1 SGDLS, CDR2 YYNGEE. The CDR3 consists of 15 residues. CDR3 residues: CASSVRVGQTYEQYF. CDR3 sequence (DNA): TGTGCCAGCAGCGTAAGGGTAGGACAGACCTACGAGCAGTACTTC.

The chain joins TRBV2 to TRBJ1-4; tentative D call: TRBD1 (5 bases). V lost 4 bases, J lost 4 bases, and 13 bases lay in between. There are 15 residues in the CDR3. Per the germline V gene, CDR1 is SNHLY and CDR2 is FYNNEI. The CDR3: CASSASGTRNEKLFF. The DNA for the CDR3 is TGTGCCAGCAGTGCTTCCGGGACTCGTAATGAAAAACTGTTTTTT. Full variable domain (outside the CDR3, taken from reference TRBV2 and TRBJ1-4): EPEVTQTPSHQVTQMGQEVILRCVPISNHLYFYWYRQILGQKVEFLVSFYNNEISEKSEIFDDQFSVERPDGSNFTLKIRSTKLEDSAMYFCASSASGTRNEKLFFGSGTQLSVL.

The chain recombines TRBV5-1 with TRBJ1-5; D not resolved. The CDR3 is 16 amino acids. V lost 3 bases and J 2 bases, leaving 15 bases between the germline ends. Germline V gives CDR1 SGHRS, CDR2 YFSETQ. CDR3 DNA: TGCGCCAGCAGCTATGACGGGGAAGGAGGCAATCAGCCCCAGCATTTT. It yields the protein CASSYDGEGGNQPQHF.

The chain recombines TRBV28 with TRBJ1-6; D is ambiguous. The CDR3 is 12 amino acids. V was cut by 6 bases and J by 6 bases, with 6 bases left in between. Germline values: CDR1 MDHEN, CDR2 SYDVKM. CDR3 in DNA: TGTGCCAGCAGGATGCCTAATTCACCCCTCCACTTT. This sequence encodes CASRMPNSPLHF.